This TCR beta chain was recovered during a study of shared clonotypes between healthy human individuals. The data were produced by immunoSEQ multiplex PCR, yet TCRdb's version contains in-frame clones alone and is incomplete. The table lists about 2.5 million clones, just under 95% of them singletons. Germline lookup yields CDR1 SGHTS and CDR2 YDEGEE. The V and J ends lost 4 bases and 2 bases, in that order; junction bases with no gene match: 2. This CDR3 has 13 amino acids. The V gene is TRBV5-8, the J gene TRBJ2-5, with TRBD1 matching 7 bases. The TCR sequence derives from a man aged 18 to 30 in good health. Some clones in this sample may be carry-over from other donors' samples. The source material was naive CD4+ T cells from PBMCs. Regarding subset: CD45RA+ positively selected. The CDR3 sequence is CASSPTGQETQYF. CDR3 coding DNA: TGTGCCAGCAGCCCGACAGGGCAAGAGACCCAGTACTTC.